The entry below describes one T cell receptor beta chain. This clonotype showed up just a few times. Its antigen specificity is not known. Qualities for individual bases were not recorded, and no much larger clone is one base off. This specimen's treatment or condition label, interpreted: allogeneic hematopoietic cell transplantation with graft depleted of TCRalphabeta T cells and CD19 B cells. The transplant recipients were children given TCRalphabeta/CD19-depleted allogeneic hematopoietic cell grafts. The sample is drawn from a study of T-cell reconstitution after alpha-beta-depleted transplantation in children (dated by TCRdb to about 2016). Concerning the study at large: The study quantitatively tracked T-cell immune reconstitution after TCRalphabeta/CD19-depleted allogeneic hematopoietic cell transplantation in children using TCR repertoire profiling.

Study-level results and caveats: The frequencies of hyperexpanded clones fell over the following months, and after one year, T-cell counts and TCRbeta diversity were mostly attributed to newly produced T cells. In some patients, high TCRbeta diversity at day 60 was attributed to recipient T cells and intrathymic progenitors that had survived conditioning. The apparently early recovery of alphabetaT-cell counts about two months after transplant reportedly depended on only several hundred rapidly expanded clones that came from non-depleted graft cells.

The protocol used for the library was PCR. Sequencing took place on an Illumina HiSeq 2500. TCR libraries were prepared with molecular barcoding, using unique molecular identifiers to normalize TCRbeta repertoire quantification. Starting from the raw public reads, TCRdb applied fastp trimming at Q25, assembled clones with MiXCR and retained in-frame beta chains. One record per CDR3 amino acid sequence lists the most common genes and DNA. A total of a few hundred thousand distinct CDR3 sequences appear in this sample, 10% to 15% of them only once. Clones ranked in the top ten supply 2% to 2.5% of the sample. CDR3 length: 13 amino acids, cysteine to phenylalanine. Just the 39-base CDR3 DNA is kept, in frame starting at base 1. CDR1 is given as SGHRS and CDR2 as YFSETQ, both from the germline V gene. The V end loses 3 bases and the J end loses 5 bases, and a stretch of 12 bases separates them.

The rearranged segments are TRBV5-1 and TRBJ2-7; the D region may be TRBD1 or TRBD2, each matching 5 bases equally. The TCR comes from a male patient younger than 18 who had a stem cell transplant for acute myeloid leukemia, so the T cells may come from the graft donor. The specimen comprised PBMCs, mostly from graft donor cells, sampled 360 days after TCRalphabeta/CD19-depleted stem cell transplant. The bases read TGCGCCAGCAGCTGGGGGTGGGGGAACGAGCAGTACTTC. Its protein is CASSWGWGNEQYF.